This T cell receptor (beta chain) was found in a study of T cells after yellow fever vaccination. The overall study: Preparation of fractions with low cell numbers was performed using SMART-Seq v4 Ultra Low Input. Study-wide points: Weaker, the secondary response peaked sooner, at day 5 versus 15. A large majority of primary-vaccination clones showed up again after the booster (96% CD4, approximately 90% CD8).

CDR1 is SGHNT, CDR2 YYREEE, per germline (reference sequence). The CDR3 sequence is 13 residues long. With 4 bases removed from V and 4 bases from J, the gap between germline ends came to 11 bases. Synthesis of TCR cDNA relied on 5'RACE template switching, which attached a universal primer site and UMIs. Each CDR3 protein is one row after TCRdb ran MiXCR on the 5' RACE reads. The data hold about 340,000 distinct CDR3 sequences, with 8.7% observed a single time. This clonotype was seen repeatedly, ten times or more. Its antigen is undetermined. Sequences were derived from PBMCs, sampled on the day of the first yellow fever vaccination. The receptor was derived from a man between 18 and 35 years old who received the YFV17D yellow fever vaccine. The chain uses TRBV5-4 and TRBJ2-5; D may be TRBD2 (6 bases). CDR3 DNA sequence: TGTGCCAGCAGCCCACGGGGGTCAGAGACCCAGTACTTC. Its protein is CASSPRGSETQYF.